A selection of T cell receptor beta chains follows, all from one sample in a study of identical twins. MiXCR was run by TCRdb on the 5' RACE reads, yielding one entry per CDR3 protein. The sample lists approximately 150,000 distinct CDR3 sequences, around 3.4% occurring once. Input material: memory T cells sorted from blood. These TCRs come from a man between 18 and 35 years old in good health. Both conserved end residues are part of each CDR3. D genes are given only for firm matches. A clone size is listed for some rows: how often the clone was seen (once, few, many), or a class if it is expanded.

D gene,V gene,J gene,clone size,CDR3 DNA,CDR3 protein
NA,TRBV6-1,TRBJ1-2,many,TGTGCCAGCAGCCGAGGGGAAGGCTATGGCTACACCTTC,CASSRGEGYGYTF
TRBD1,TRBV12-3/TRBV12-4,TRBJ1-1,many,TGTGCCAGCAACAATGGACAGGGTGAGACTGAAGCTTTCTTT,CASNNGQGETEAFF
NA,TRBV6-1,TRBJ2-3,many,TGTGCCAGCAGTCCCACTAGGCGCACAGATACGCAGTATTTT,CASSPTRRTDTQYF
TRBD1,TRBV5-1,TRBJ2-5,many,TGCGCCAGCAGCGGGGGGGACAGGGAATCCCAAGAGACCCAGTACTTC,CASSGGDRESQETQYF
TRBD2,TRBV30,TRBJ2-3,NA,TGTGCCTGGAGTGCTGCTAGCGGGGTCGCAGATACGCAGTATTTT,CAWSAASGVADTQYF
NA,TRBV20-1,TRBJ2-3,many,TGCAGTGCTTCTACAGGAAGGGGCCGGTCAGATACGCAGTATTTT,CSASTGRGRSDTQYF
TRBD2,TRBV5-1,TRBJ2-1,many,TGCGCCAGCAGCTTGGAACTAGCGGGAGTGGGCGACAATGAGCAGTTCTTC,CASSLELAGVGDNEQFF
TRBD1,TRBV5-1,TRBJ2-5,many,TGCGCCAGCACCAGGGGATCGACAGGGGGCTCGGAGACCCAGTACTTC,CASTRGSTGGSETQYF
NA,TRBV20-1,TRBJ2-5,many,TGCAGTGCTAAAGCAACAGAGACCCAGTACTTC,CSAKATETQYF
NA,TRBV6-5,TRBJ1-1,many,TGTGCCAGCAGTTTGAGGACGGTGAACACTGAAGCTTTCTTT,CASSLRTVNTEAFF
TRBD2,TRBV9,TRBJ2-1,many,TGTGCCAGCAGCGAGAGGGGGGACAAGCGGGAGGGCTACAATGAGCAGTTCTTC,CASSERGDKREGYNEQFF
NA,TRBV4-1,TRBJ2-3,many,TGCGCCAGCAGCCAGAGGAGTGTATCAGATACGCAGTATTTT,CASSQRSVSDTQYF
NA,TRBV6-1,TRBJ2-1,many,TGTGCCAGCAGGAGGGACTCGTCAAATGAGCAGTTCTTC,CASRRDSSNEQFF
NA,TRBV2,TRBJ1-5,NA,TGTGCCAGCAGTTTGGGCCCCCGGGGCGATCAGCCCCAGCATTTT,CASSLGPRGDQPQHF